The clone carrying this TCR beta chain was detected ten times or more. Antigen specificity is unknown. The sample comes from a study of blood T cells in healthy people across ages. With a J-beta primer mix and a sample-barcoded 5' primer, a second PCR ran about 7 to 12 cycles. Each TCR beta cDNA got a 12-nucleotide random molecular identifier. MiXCR, run by TCRdb on the 5' RACE reads, gives a single entry per CDR3 protein. The sample holds hundreds of thousands of distinct CDR3 sequences; more than 25% are singletons and the top ten take around 16%. V was cut by 7 bases and J by 2 bases, with 12 bases left in between. CDR3 size: 14 residues. Broader study findings: Naive T cell percentage showed a strong correlation with TCR beta diversity. The donors' CMV status was not determined, possibly confounding changes in expanded clonotypes. Age advanced and TCR beta diversity per million T cells fell, roughly linearly.

The receptor's source is an elderly woman in good health. The rearrangement links TRBV12-3 or TRBV12-4 to TRBJ2-1; D may be TRBD2 (5 bases). Sequenced input: blood. The CDR3 nucleotides read TGTGCCAGCACCTCCGGACTTACCTACAATGAGCAGTTCTTC. Encoded protein: CASTSGLTYNEQFF.